Given below is one T cell receptor beta chain in context. What it recognizes is unknown. These data belong to a study of cytomegalovirus exposure and HLA in healthy donors. Turning to the study itself: The study's early data release held roughly 90 million unique TCRs from HLA-typed donors. The study's findings and limits: Fewer than 20,000 TCR beta sequences were associated with HLA alleles at 0.05 false discovery rate in a later analysis. Among donors in an Asian-associated ancestry cluster, a later analysis reportedly found fewer N-insertions than the roughly 680-donor mean.

There were likely unrecorded immune exposures, though donors were nominally healthy when sampled. A multiplex PCR was run with 60 Vbeta primers and 13 Jbeta primers. Clones were read by immunoSEQ multiplex PCR, and TCRdb kept only the in-frame ones, dropping some. Among about 55,000 clones, approximately 80% were seen once, and the ten largest hold less than 3%. The CDR3 loop spans 14 amino acids. V was pared by 8 bases and J by 4 bases, with 17 bases between. The germline CDR1 and CDR2 sequences are SNHLY and FYNNEI. The material sequenced was PBMCs. The origin of this receptor is a female donor in good health and CMV-seronegative. The chain has TRBV2 and TRBJ1-2; D remains ambiguous. CDR3 region: CASWAVWATYGYTF. The CDR3 DNA is TGTGCCAGCTGGGCCGTGTGGGCTACCTATGGCTACACCTTC.